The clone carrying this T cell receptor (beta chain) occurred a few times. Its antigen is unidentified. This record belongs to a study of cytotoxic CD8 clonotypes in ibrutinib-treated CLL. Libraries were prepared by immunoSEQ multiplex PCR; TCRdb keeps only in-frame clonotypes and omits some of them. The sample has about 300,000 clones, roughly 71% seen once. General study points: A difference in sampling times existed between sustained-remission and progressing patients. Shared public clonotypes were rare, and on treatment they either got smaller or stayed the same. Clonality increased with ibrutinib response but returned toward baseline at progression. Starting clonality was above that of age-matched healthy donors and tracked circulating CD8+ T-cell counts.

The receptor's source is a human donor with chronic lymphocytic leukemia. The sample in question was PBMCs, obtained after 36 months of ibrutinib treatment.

CDR3 nucleotide sequence: TGTGCCAGCAGTTTAGGTCGGGGGGGGAGCAATGAGCAGTTCTTC. It specifies CASSLGRGGSNEQFF. V is TRBV27 and J is TRBJ2-1; TRBD2 matches 8 bases. Germline loops: CDR1 MNHEY, CDR2 SMNVEV (reference sequence). J lost 6 bases, V lost 2 bases, and 6 bases had no gene match. The length of the CDR3 is 15 residues.